The following is a T cell receptor (beta chain) sequence with its context. Its matching antigen is unknown. One junction end does not reproduce the germline sequence, and a read error may be involved. Per the germline V gene, CDR1 is KGHSH and CDR2 is LQKENI. The CDR3 consists of 14 residues. This sample stems from a study of identical twins. Each CDR3 protein is one row after TCRdb ran MiXCR on the 5' RACE reads. The table lists 1.5 million or so distinct CDR3 sequences, under 35% of them singletons, with 0.25% to 0.3% in the top ten. Among all donors, each was a healthy Caucasian. General study points: It was cross-sectional statistical analysis, not following the same donors, that the conclusions relied on. Models predicted too little out-of-frame TCR alpha sharing in monozygotic twins. Researchers reported weaker excess twin sharing in beta out-of-frame sequences.

The clonotype was recovered from a newborn girl in good health. The specimen was cord blood. The rearrangement joins TRBV18 to TRBJ2-5, with 7 positions matching TRBD2. The CDR3 DNA reads as TGTGCCAGCTCACCCAGCGGGGCCCAAGAGACCCAGTCCTTC. It translates to CASSPSGAQETQSF.